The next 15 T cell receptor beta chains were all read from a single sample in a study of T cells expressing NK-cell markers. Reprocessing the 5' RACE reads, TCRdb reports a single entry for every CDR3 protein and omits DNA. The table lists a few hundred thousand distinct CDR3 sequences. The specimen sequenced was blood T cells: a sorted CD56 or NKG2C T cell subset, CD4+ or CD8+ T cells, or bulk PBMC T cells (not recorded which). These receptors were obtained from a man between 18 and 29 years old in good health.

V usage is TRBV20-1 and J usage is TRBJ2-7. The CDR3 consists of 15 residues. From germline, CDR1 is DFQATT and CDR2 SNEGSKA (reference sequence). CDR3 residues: CSARDLAGGTYEQYF.

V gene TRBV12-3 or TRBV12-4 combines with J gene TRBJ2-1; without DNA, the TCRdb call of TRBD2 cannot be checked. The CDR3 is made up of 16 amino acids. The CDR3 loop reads CASTDRTSGRAGEQFF.

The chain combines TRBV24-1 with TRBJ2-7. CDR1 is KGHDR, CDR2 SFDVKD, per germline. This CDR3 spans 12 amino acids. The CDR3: CATSEQGYEQYF.

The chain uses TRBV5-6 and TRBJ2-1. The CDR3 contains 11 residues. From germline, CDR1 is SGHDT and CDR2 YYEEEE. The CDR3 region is CASSLTVEQFF.

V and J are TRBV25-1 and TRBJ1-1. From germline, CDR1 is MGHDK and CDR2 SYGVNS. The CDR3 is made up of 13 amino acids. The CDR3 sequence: CASTAEPAREAFF.

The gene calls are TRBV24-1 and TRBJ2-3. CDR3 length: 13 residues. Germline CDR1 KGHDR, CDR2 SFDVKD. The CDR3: CATSAAGSDTQYF.

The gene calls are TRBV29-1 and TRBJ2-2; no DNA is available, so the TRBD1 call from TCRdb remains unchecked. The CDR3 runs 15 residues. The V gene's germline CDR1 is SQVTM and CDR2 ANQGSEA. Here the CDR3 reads CSVGDRGVDTGELFF.

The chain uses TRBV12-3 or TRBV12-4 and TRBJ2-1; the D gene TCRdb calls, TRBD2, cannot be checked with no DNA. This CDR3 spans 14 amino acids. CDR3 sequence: CASSLLAGAGEQFF.

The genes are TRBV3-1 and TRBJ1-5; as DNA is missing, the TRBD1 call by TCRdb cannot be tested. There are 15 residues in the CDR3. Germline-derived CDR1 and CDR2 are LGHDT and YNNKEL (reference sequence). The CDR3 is CASSSRDSSNQPQHF.

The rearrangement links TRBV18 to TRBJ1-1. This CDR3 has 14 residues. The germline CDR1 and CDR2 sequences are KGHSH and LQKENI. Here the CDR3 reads CASSPGNRDTEAFF.

The chain's CDR3 is CSVKAGTANEKLFF. The chain has TRBV20-1 and TRBJ1-4; checking the TCRdb D call of TRBD1 is not possible without DNA. This CDR3 region has 14 residues. From germline, CDR1 is DFQATT and CDR2 SNEGSKA (reference sequence).

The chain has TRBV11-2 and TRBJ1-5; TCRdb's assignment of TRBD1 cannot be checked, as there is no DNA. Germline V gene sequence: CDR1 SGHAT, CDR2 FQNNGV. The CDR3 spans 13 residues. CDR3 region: CASSLDRDQPQHF.

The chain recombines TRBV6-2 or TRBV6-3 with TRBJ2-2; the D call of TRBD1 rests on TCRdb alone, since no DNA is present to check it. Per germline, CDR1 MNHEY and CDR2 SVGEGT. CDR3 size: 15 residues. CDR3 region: CASRPGQGVVGELFF.

CDR3 loop: CSAIVAGPYEQYF. The chain uses TRBV20-1 and TRBJ2-7; the TRBD2 assignment by TCRdb is unverifiable without DNA. Germline CDR1 reads DFQATT; CDR2 reads SNEGSKA (reference sequence). This CDR3 spans 13 amino acids.

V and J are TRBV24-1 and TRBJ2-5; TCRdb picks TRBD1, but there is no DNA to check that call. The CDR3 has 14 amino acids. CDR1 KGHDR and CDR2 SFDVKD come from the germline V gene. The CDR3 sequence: CATSGGRAQETQYF.